Listed below are T cell receptor beta chains from one sample, sequenced in a study of CD8 T cells in Susac syndrome. TCRdb recomputed calls from the immunoSEQ multiplex PCR reads with MiXCR, one row per CDR3 protein. The sample contains 75,000 to 95,000 distinct CDR3 sequences, roughly nine tenths of which appear only once. Input material: CD8+ T cells from PBMCs. Receptors were obtained from a human donor with multiple sclerosis. The CDR3 runs from the conserved cysteine through the conserved F or W. The D gene is left open where the match is weak. Some rows have no size entry. The others give once, few or many, or a class for an expanded clone.

13 | - | - | TRBJ2-7 | TRBV24-1 | CATPVGQRYEQYF | TGTGCCACCCCCGTTGGACAGAGATACGAGCAGTACTTC
19 | - | - | TRBJ2-4 | TRBV19 | CASSEDRGVGDLAKNIQYF | TGTGCCAGTAGTGAGGATCGCGGGGTTGGAGATCTAGCCAAAAACATTCAGTACTTC
12 | TRBD1 | - | TRBJ1-1 | TRBV19 | CASRTGNTEAFF | TGTGCCAGTCGGACAGGGAACACTGAAGCTTTCTTT
16 | TRBD1 | - | TRBJ2-2 | TRBV3-1 | CASSPGQGAGAGELFF | TGTGCCAGCAGCCCCGGACAGGGGGCAGGGGCCGGGGAGCTGTTTTTT
15 | - | - | TRBJ1-5 | TRBV27 | CASMRTALSNQPQHF | TGTGCCAGCATGCGTACGGCCCTTAGCAATCAGCCCCAGCATTTT
14 | - | - | TRBJ2-7 | TRBV5-1 | CASSLYRPIYEQYF | TGCGCCAGCAGCTTATACAGGCCCATATACGAGCAGTACTTC
14 | - | once | TRBJ1-5 | TRBV6-5 | CASSYLGKNQPQHF | TGTGCCAGCAGTTACCTGGGGAAAAATCAGCCCCAGCATTTT
15 | TRBD1 | - | TRBJ2-6 | TRBV10-1 | CASSGTGTGANVLTF | TGCGCCAGCAGCGGGACAGGGACTGGGGCCAACGTCCTGACTTTC
12 | - | - | TRBJ2-7 | TRBV11-2 | CASSLQGLEQYF | TGTGCCAGCAGCCTCCAGGGACTGGAGCAGTACTTC
13 | - | few | TRBJ1-1 | TRBV2 | CASSPGVYTEAFF | TGTGCCAGCAGTCCCGGAGTTTACACTGAAGCTTTCTTT
15 | TRBD1 | - | TRBJ2-5 | TRBV5-1 | CASSLEDRAKETQYF | TGCGCCAGCAGCTTGGAGGACAGGGCAAAAGAGACCCAGTACTTC
15 | TRBD1 | few | TRBJ2-5 | TRBV7-2 | CASSETGFEEETQYF | TGTGCCAGCAGCGAGACAGGGTTCGAGGAAGAGACCCAGTACTTC
17 | - | - | TRBJ1-6 | TRBV9 | CASSAQGRSSYNSPLHF | TGTGCCAGCAGCGCCCAGGGACGCAGCTCCTATAATTCACCCCTCCACTTT
14 | - | - | TRBJ1-4 | TRBV28 | CASSGTPTNEKLFF | TGTGCCAGCAGCGGAACTCCAACTAATGAAAAACTGTTTTTT
14 | TRBD2 | - | TRBJ2-3 | TRBV12-3/TRBV12-4 | CASSPYRGADTQYF | TGTGCCAGCAGTCCCTATCGGGGGGCAGATACGCAGTATTTT
16 | - | once | TRBJ1-1 | TRBV11-2 | CASSNRPGGVDTEAFF | TGTGCCAGCAGCAACCGACCGGGGGGGGTAGACACTGAAGCTTTCTTT
14 | - | - | TRBJ2-2 | TRBV11-2 | CASSSYYLTGEPFF | TGTGCCAGCAGCTCGTACTATCTCACCGGGGAGCCGTTTTTT
16 | - | - | TRBJ2-5 | TRBV6-2/TRBV6-3 | CASSYSTAGIRETQYF | TGTGCCAGCAGTTACTCGACGGCAGGGATTCGAGAGACCCAGTACTTC
14 | - | - | TRBJ2-1 | TRBV20-1 | CSASPGRVYNEQFF | TGCAGTGCTAGTCCCGGGAGAGTCTACAATGAGCAGTTCTTC
14 | TRBD1 | - | TRBJ1-1 | TRBV20-1 | CSASVGQGFSEAFF | TGCAGTGCTAGTGTTGGACAGGGATTCAGTGAAGCTTTCTTT
14 | TRBD1 | - | TRBJ2-7 | TRBV9 | CASSVGGQGGEQYF | TGTGCCAGCAGCGTAGGGGGACAGGGTGGCGAGCAGTACTTC
15 | TRBD1 | - | TRBJ1-1 | TRBV7-9 | CASSLGQGGDTEAFF | TGTGCCAGCAGCTTAGGACAGGGAGGGGACACTGAAGCTTTCTTT
14 | - | - | TRBJ2-2 | TRBV27 | CASSQGANTGELFF | TGTGCCAGCAGTCAGGGAGCGAACACCGGGGAGCTGTTTTTT
12 | - | - | TRBJ2-7 | TRBV7-3 | CASGLRGGEQYF | TGTGCCAGCGGTTTAAGAGGAGGCGAGCAGTACTTC
15 | TRBD1 | - | TRBJ2-7 | TRBV5-1 | CASSLVGTGGDEQYF | TGCGCCAGCAGCTTGGTTGGGACAGGGGGCGACGAGCAGTACTTC
15 | - | - | TRBJ2-7 | TRBV3-1 | CASSQADRMTGEQYF | TGTGCCAGCAGCCAAGCTGACAGGATGACTGGAGAGCAGTACTTC
17 | - | - | TRBJ2-5 | TRBV6-1 | CASSPVLRLRGQETQYF | TGTGCCAGCAGTCCCGTCCTTCGACTACGGGGTCAAGAGACCCAGTACTTC
16 | - | - | TRBJ2-2 | TRBV7-6 | CASSFPGTVNTGELFF | TGTGCCAGCAGCTTCCCCGGGACGGTGAACACCGGGGAGCTGTTTTTT
14 | - | - | TRBJ2-7 | TRBV2 | CASREGVGAYEQYF | TGTGCCAGCAGGGAGGGGGTCGGAGCCTACGAGCAGTACTTC
18 | TRBD1 | - | TRBJ1-4 | TRBV30 | CAWRATGAGAAANEKLFF | TGTGCCTGGAGGGCAACAGGGGCTGGGGCAGCAGCTAATGAAAAACTGTTTTTT
12 | - | - | TRBJ2-1 | TRBV19 | CASSIGANEQFF | TGTGCCAGTAGTATCGGGGCAAATGAGCAGTTCTTC
16 | - | - | TRBJ2-7 | TRBV4-2 | CASSPAREINSYEQYF | TGTGCCAGCAGCCCTGCACGGGAAATTAACTCCTACGAGCAGTACTTC
14 | - | - | TRBJ2-7 | TRBV6-5 | CASSGNIPTHEQYF | TGTGCCAGCAGTGGGAACATTCCGACCCACGAGCAGTACTTC
12 | TRBD1 | - | TRBJ2-7 | TRBV27 | CASSSQGWEQYF | TGTGCCAGCAGTTCACAGGGGTGGGAGCAGTACTTC
16 | TRBD2 | few | TRBJ2-3 | TRBV19 | CASSPRLAGGTDTQYF | TGTGCCAGTAGTCCACGACTAGCGGGGGGCACAGATACGCAGTATTTT
14 | - | - | TRBJ2-2 | TRBV6-2/TRBV6-3 | CASSSRTETGELFF | TGTGCCAGCAGTTCAAGGACTGAAACCGGGGAGCTGTTTTTT
11 | - | - | TRBJ1-2 | TRBV19 | CASSILGGYTF | TGTGCCAGTAGTATTTTGGGTGGCTACACCTTC
17 | TRBD2 | - | TRBJ2-3 | TRBV12-3/TRBV12-4 | CASSPYPGTSGTDTQYF | TGTGCCAGCAGTCCCTACCCCGGGACTAGCGGCACAGATACGCAGTATTTT
13 | - | few | TRBJ1-2 | TRBV29-1 | CSVDRQDNYGYTF | TGCAGCGTTGATCGGCAAGATAACTATGGCTACACCTTC
15 | - | - | TRBJ2-1 | TRBV27 | CASSHRDSVYNEQFF | TGTGCCAGCAGTCACCGGGACTCTGTCTACAATGAGCAGTTCTTC
15 | - | - | TRBJ1-1 | TRBV21-1 | CASTGTGKVGTEAFF | TGTGCCAGCACCGGGACAGGGAAAGTAGGGACTGAAGCTTTCTTT
11 | - | - | TRBJ2-2 | TRBV10-3 | CAISESGELFF | TGTGCCATCAGTGAAAGCGGGGAGCTGTTTTTT
15 | TRBD2 | - | TRBJ2-1 | TRBV11-2 | CASSRGGSSYNEQFF | TGTGCCAGCAGCCGCGGGGGGAGCTCCTACAATGAGCAGTTCTTC
15 | - | once | TRBJ2-1 | TRBV11-2 | CASSLDRRRGNEQFF | TGTGCCAGCAGCTTAGATCGGCGCAGGGGAAATGAGCAGTTCTTC
19 | - | - | TRBJ2-6 | TRBV7-2 | CASSLAQGLPLSGANVLTF | TGTGCCAGCAGCTTAGCCCAGGGTCTCCCTCTCTCTGGGGCCAACGTCCTGACTTTC
8 | - | once | TRBJ2-1 | TRBV5-8 | CASSFNVF | TGTGCCAGCAGCTTTAATGTTTTC
15 | TRBD2 | - | TRBJ2-1 | TRBV13 | CASSERTSGDNEQFF | TGTGCCAGCAGCGAACGCACTAGCGGGGACAATGAGCAGTTCTTC
12 | - | - | TRBJ2-5 | TRBV20-1 | CSARLPPETQYF | TGCAGTGCAAGGCTTCCTCCCGAGACCCAGTACTTC
16 | - | - | TRBJ2-1 | TRBV12-3/TRBV12-4 | CASSPPGLQAYNEQFF | TGTGCCAGCAGTCCACCGGGACTTCAGGCGTACAATGAGCAGTTCTTC
13 | - | - | TRBJ2-1 | TRBV6-2/TRBV6-3 | CASSYSVWGEQFF | TGTGCCAGCAGTTACTCGGTTTGGGGTGAGCAGTTCTTC
15 | - | - | TRBJ2-4 | TRBV6-1 | CASSEIILAKNIQYF | TGTGCCAGCAGTGAAATTATCTTGGCGAAAAACATTCAGTACTTC
16 | - | - | TRBJ1-5 | TRBV2 | CASSPDLTGFNQPQHF | TGTGCCAGCAGTCCCGATCTGACAGGTTTCAATCAGCCCCAGCATTTT
14 | - | - | TRBJ2-4 | TRBV5-6 | CASSFGEPKNIQYF | TGTGCCAGCAGCTTTGGGGAGCCCAAAAACATTCAGTACTTC
17 | TRBD2 | once | TRBJ2-1 | TRBV20-1 | CSAREAGGSSSYNEQFF | TGCAGTGCTAGAGAGGCGGGGGGATCCAGCTCCTACAATGAGCAGTTCTTC
12 | - | - | TRBJ1-2 | TRBV28 | CASSPGFLGYTF | TGTGCCAGCAGCCCCGGTTTTCTGGGCTACACCTTC
12 | - | - | TRBJ2-2 | TRBV28 | CATLGTTGELFF | TGTGCCACCTTAGGGACCACCGGGGAGCTGTTTTTT
12 | - | - | TRBJ2-7 | TRBV12-3/TRBV12-4 | CASSLTNYEQYF | TGTGCCAGCAGTTTGACGAACTACGAGCAGTACTTC
14 | - | - | TRBJ2-5 | TRBV27 | CASSLSAGYETQYF | TGTGCCAGCAGTTTATCAGCCGGGTACGAGACCCAGTACTTC
14 | - | - | TRBJ1-1 | TRBV30 | CAWSVGGTNTEAFF | TGTGCCTGGAGTGTCGGGGGCACGAACACTGAAGCTTTCTTT